A single sample is the source of the 10 T cell receptor beta chains below, sequenced in a study of blood T cells in healthy people across ages. PCR was performed a second time for about 6 to 12 cycles using a sample-barcoded 5' primer and a J-beta primer mix. TCRdb analysed the 5' RACE reads with MiXCR anew, one entry per CDR3 protein. The table records 650,000 to 950,000 distinct CDR3 sequences, 44% of them present only once. The sample comprised blood. These receptors originate from a man aged 55 to 70 in good health.

Only a few counts were recorded for this clonotype. The chain combines TRBV28 with TRBJ2-5; 8 positions agree with TRBD1. The CDR3 is 14 amino acids. Germline-derived CDR1 and CDR2 are MDHEN and SYDVKM. Trimming took 6 bases from V and 5 from J; bases not matched to a gene: 8. CDR3 amino acids: CASSSGQGTETQYF. CDR3 DNA: TGTGCCAGCAGCTCTGGACAGGGCACCGAGACCCAGTACTTC.

This clonotype has a single count. The V call is TRBV10-3, the J call TRBJ2-3; D uncertain. Germline V CDR1 and CDR2: ENHRY, SYGVKD. Trimming cost V 0 bases and J 0 bases, with 7 bases left between them. CDR3 length: 15 amino acids. The chain's CDR3 is CAISESRKSTDTQYF. The CDR3 coding sequence is TGTGCCATCAGTGAGTCGAGGAAGAGCACAGATACGCAGTATTTT.

This clonotype was detected only a few times. This chain uses TRBV20-1 with TRBJ2-2; TRBD1 might be the D (6 bases). In germline, CDR1 is DFQATT, CDR2 SNEGSKA (reference sequence). The CDR3 is made up of 14 amino acids. V lost 0 bases to trimming and J lost 5 bases, with 10 bases between them. The CDR3 DNA follows: TGCAGTGCTAGAGAGGCAGGGGTGACCGGGGAGCTGTTTTTT. This gives the protein CSAREAGVTGELFF.

The chain recombines TRBV7-2 with TRBJ1-1; D might be TRBD1 (5 bases). The CDR3 runs to 14 residues. The V gene's germline CDR1 is SGHTA and CDR2 FQGNSA. Trimming removed 2 bases from V and 1 base from J, with 8 bases in between. CDR3 DNA: TGTGCCAGCAGCTTATTGGGACGGAACACTGAAGCTTTCTTT. It is translated as CASSLLGRNTEAFF. The full variable domain, in which reference TRBV7-2 and TRBJ1-1 provide the parts outside the CDR3, is GAGVSQSPSNKVTEKGKDVELRCDPISGHTALYWYRQSLGQGLEFLIYFQGNSAPDKSGLPSDRFSAERTGGSVSTLTIQRTQQEDSAVYLCASSLLGRNTEAFFGQGTRLTVV.

As to this clonotype: At one end the junction does not follow the germline gene, possibly because of a read error. The J gene is TRBJ2-5, the V gene TRBV3-1; D is uncertain. Germline V CDR1 and CDR2: LGHDT, YNNKEL (reference sequence). CDR3 length: 13 residues. The DNA for the CDR3 is TGTGCCTGCAGCCAAATAGAAGCAGGGACCCAGTACTTC. Its translation: CACSQIEAGTQYF.

In this sample, this clonotype turned up once. The chain uses TRBV4-1 and TRBJ2-7, with a tentative D call TRBD2 (6 bases). This CDR3 is 15 amino acids long. Germline CDR1 reads MGHRA; CDR2 reads YSYEKL. V gave up 3 bases and J gave up 3 bases, with 15 bases separating them. CDR3 sequence: CASSQAVGTHYEQYF. The CDR3 DNA reads TGCGCCAGCAGCCAGGCGGTAGGGACTCACTACGAGCAGTACTTC.

The chain couples TRBV4-2 to TRBJ1-1; 7 bases map to TRBD1. Trimming cost V 3 bases and J 7 bases; bases outside gene matches: 17. From germline, CDR1 is LGHNA and CDR2 YNFKEQ. This CDR3 region has 17 residues. CDR3 nucleotides: TGTGCCAGCAGCCATGTCCCGGGACAGCGCGTGTCGGATGAAGCTTTCTTT. This encodes CASSHVPGQRVSDEAFF.

This clonotype was seen repeatedly, ten times or more. The rearrangement uses TRBV3-1 and TRBJ2-2; 10 bases map to TRBD1. The trim removed 4 bases at V and 4 bases at J, leaving 9 bases unmatched. Germline V gene lookup returns CDR1 LGHDT and CDR2 YNNKEL (reference sequence). The CDR3 contains 17 residues. The CDR3 nucleotides are TGTGCCAGCAGCCTAAGGACCGGGACAGGGGTCACCGGGGAGCTGTTTTTT. Translating it yields CASSLRTGTGVTGELFF.

This chain uses TRBV12-3 or TRBV12-4 with TRBJ1-2; 10 bases agree with TRBD1. Trimming at V came to 0 bases and at J to 12 bases, leaving 4 bases not matched to a gene. The CDR3 length is 13 residues. In DNA form, the CDR3 reads TGTGCCAGCAGTTTAGCGCGGACAGGGGGAGACACCTTC. Amino acid sequence: CASSLARTGGDTF.

This chain uses TRBV20-1 with TRBJ2-3; TRBD2 matches at 8 bases. V shed 3 bases and J 3 bases; nucleotides not matched to a gene: 11. CDR1 is DFQATT, CDR2 SNEGSKA, per germline (reference sequence). This CDR3 contains 16 residues. DNA for the CDR3: TGCAGTGCTAGCCCTGTATCCGGGGGGGCAACAGATACGCAGTATTTT. Amino acid sequence: CSASPVSGGATDTQYF.